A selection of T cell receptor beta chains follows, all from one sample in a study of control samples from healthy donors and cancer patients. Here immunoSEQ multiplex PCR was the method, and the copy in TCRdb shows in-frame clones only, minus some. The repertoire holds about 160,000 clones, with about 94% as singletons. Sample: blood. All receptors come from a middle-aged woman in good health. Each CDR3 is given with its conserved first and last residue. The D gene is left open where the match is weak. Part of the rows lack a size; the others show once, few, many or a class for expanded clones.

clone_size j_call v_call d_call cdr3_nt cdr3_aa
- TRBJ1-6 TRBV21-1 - TGTGCCATCAGGGGGTATTCACCCCTCCACTTT CAIRGYSPLHF
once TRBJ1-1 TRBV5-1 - TGCGCCAGCAGCCCCCCCGGGAACACTGAAGCTTTCTTT CASSPPGNTEAFF
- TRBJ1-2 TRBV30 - TGTGCCTGGAGTGTAGCAGTATCTGGCTACACCTTC CAWSVAVSGYTF
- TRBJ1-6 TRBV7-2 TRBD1 TGTGCCAGCAGCTCGCCGGGGACAGATAATTCACCCCTCCACTTT CASSSPGTDNSPLHF
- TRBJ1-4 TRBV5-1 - TGCGCCAGCAGCTTGGCGACAGGTGAAAAACTGTTTTTT CASSLATGEKLFF
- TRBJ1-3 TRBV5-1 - TGCGCCAGCAGCTCGCGGGCTGGAAACACCATATATTTT CASSSRAGNTIYF
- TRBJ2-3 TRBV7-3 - TGTGCCAGCAGCTTAAGGGGGGACACAGATACGCAGTATTTT CASSLRGDTDTQYF
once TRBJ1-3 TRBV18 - TGTGCCAGCTCACCAGACAGGTCGCTAATTCCTGGAAACACCATATATTTT CASSPDRSLIPGNTIYF
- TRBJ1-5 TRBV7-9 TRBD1 TGTGCCAGCAGCCCCGGACAGGGCCCTAGCAATCAGCCCCAGCATTTT CASSPGQGPSNQPQHF
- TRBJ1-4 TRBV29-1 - TGCAGCGCCGCCGAGGGAGGGTCTAATGAAAAACTGTTTTTT CSAAEGGSNEKLFF
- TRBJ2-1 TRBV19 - TGTGCCACCAGAAAGATCAATGAGCAGTTCTTC CATRKINEQFF
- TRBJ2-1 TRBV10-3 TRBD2 TGTGCCATCAGCTGGACTAGCGGAGCGAACAATGAGCAGTTCTTC CAISWTSGANNEQFF
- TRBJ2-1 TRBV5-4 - TGTGCCAGCAGCCTCCAGGGACGGGGACTTTACAATGAGCAGTTCTTC CASSLQGRGLYNEQFF
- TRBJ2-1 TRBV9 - TGTGCCAGCAGCGAACAGGGTGGGAACCCCAATGAGCAGTTCTTC CASSEQGGNPNEQFF
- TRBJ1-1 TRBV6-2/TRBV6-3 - TGTGCCAGCAGTCTGCTTGGGGTTTCAGCTTTCTTT CASSLLGVSAFF
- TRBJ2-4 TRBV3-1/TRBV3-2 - TGTGCCAGCAGCCAAGGTCCCGGGAAAAACATTCAGTACTTC CASSQGPGKNIQYF
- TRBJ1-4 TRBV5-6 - TGTGCCAGCAGCTTAAATAGTGAAAAACTGTTTTTT CASSLNSEKLFF
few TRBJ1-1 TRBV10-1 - TGCGCCAGCAGTGATTACCGGGGGACGAACACTGAAGCTTTCTTT CASSDYRGTNTEAFF
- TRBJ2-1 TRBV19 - TGTGCCAGTAGTATATACCGGGACGGAAACAATGAGCAGTTCTTC CASSIYRDGNNEQFF
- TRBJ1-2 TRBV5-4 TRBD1 TGTGCCAGCAGCCCGTCGAGTGTCGGGACAGGGGGTAGCTATGGCTACACCTTC CASSPSSVGTGGSYGYTF